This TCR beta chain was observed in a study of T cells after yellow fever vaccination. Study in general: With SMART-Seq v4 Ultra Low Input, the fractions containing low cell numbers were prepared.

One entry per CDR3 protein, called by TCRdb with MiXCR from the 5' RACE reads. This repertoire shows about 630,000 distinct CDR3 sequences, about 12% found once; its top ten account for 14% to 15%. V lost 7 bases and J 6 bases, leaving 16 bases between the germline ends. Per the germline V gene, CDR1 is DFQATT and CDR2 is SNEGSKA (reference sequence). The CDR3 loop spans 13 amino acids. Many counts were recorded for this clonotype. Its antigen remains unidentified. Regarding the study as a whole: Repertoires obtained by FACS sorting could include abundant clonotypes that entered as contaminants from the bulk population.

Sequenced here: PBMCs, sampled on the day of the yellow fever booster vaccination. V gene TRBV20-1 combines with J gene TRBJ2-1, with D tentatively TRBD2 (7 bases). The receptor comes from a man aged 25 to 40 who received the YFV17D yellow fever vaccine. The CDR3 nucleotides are TGCAGTGTCGACCGGGGGGCGCTCAATGAGCAGTTCTTC. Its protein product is CSVDRGALNEQFF.